Listed below are T cell receptor beta chains from one sample, sequenced in a study of shared clonotypes between healthy human individuals. TCRdb's table, derived via immunoSEQ multiplex PCR, lists solely in-frame clones and lacks some. The data show 2 million to 2.5 million clones, 85% to 95% seen once. Sequenced: naive CD4+ T cells from PBMCs. Receptors originate from a man younger than 35 in good health. Some clones in this sample may be carry-over from other donors' samples. CDR3s include the opening cysteine and the closing phenylalanine or tryptophan. Each record gives: clone size, V gene, D gene, J gene, CDR3 protein, CDR3 DNA. A D gene is named only where the DNA matches it firmly. Clone size is not always given. Where it is, it says once, few, many or a class for expanded clones.

-,TRBV25-1,-,TRBJ1-4,CASSEAGAATNEKLFF,TGTGCCAGCAGTGAAGCCGGGGCCGCAACTAATGAAAAACTGTTTTTT
-,TRBV29-1,-,TRBJ2-5,CSVQQTRSFLLQETQYF,TGCAGCGTCCAGCAGACCCGCTCCTTTTTGCTCCAAGAGACCCAGTACTTC
-,TRBV30,-,TRBJ1-5,CAWSVPGLGQPQHF,TGTGCCTGGAGTGTACCGGGGCTGGGTCAGCCCCAGCATTTT
-,TRBV5-1,-,TRBJ2-1,CASSLAPLSSYNEQFF,TGCGCCAGCAGCTTGGCTCCCTTAAGCTCCTACAATGAGCAGTTCTTC
-,TRBV7-3,-,TRBJ2-2,CASSLTNTGELFF,TGTGCCAGCAGCTTGACGAACACCGGGGAGCTGTTTTTT
-,TRBV5-6,TRBD1,TRBJ1-2,CASSLVGRQGGGYTF,TGTGCCAGCAGCTTGGTGGGGCGACAGGGAGGTGGCTACACCTTC
-,TRBV28,-,TRBJ2-1,CASSLTPQAGNEQFF,TGTGCCAGCAGTCTCACCCCCCAGGCTGGCAATGAGCAGTTCTTC
-,TRBV25-1,-,TRBJ1-2,CASSPGGGRYGYTF,TGTGCCAGCAGTCCGGGGGGAGGTCGCTATGGCTACACCTTC
-,TRBV28,-,TRBJ1-1,CASKDALNTEAFF,TGTGCCAGCAAGGACGCATTGAACACTGAAGCTTTCTTT
-,TRBV9,TRBD2,TRBJ2-1,CASSVTSGQGYNEQFF,TGTGCCAGCAGCGTAACTAGCGGTCAAGGCTACAATGAGCAGTTCTTC
-,TRBV2,-,TRBJ2-1,CASSDTMRRSGINEQFF,TGTGCCAGCAGTGATACTATGCGAAGGAGTGGAATTAATGAGCAGTTCTTC
-,TRBV5-1,TRBD1,TRBJ2-7,CASARGGQGAEQYF,TGCGCCAGCGCTCGCGGGGGACAGGGGGCCGAGCAGTACTTC
-,TRBV7-9,-,TRBJ2-2,CASSQARSGTGELFF,TGTGCCAGCAGCCAAGCAAGAAGTGGGACCGGGGAGCTGTTTTTT
-,TRBV6-4,TRBD2,TRBJ2-3,CASSQLASSTDTQYF,TGTGCCAGCAGTCAACTAGCGTCGAGCACAGATACGCAGTATTTT
-,TRBV7-3,TRBD2,TRBJ2-2,CASSFPGLAGSGELFF,TGTGCCAGCAGCTTCCCTGGACTAGCGGGATCCGGGGAGCTGTTTTTT
-,TRBV6-5,-,TRBJ2-7,CASSYSFGAEHEQYF,TGTGCCAGCAGTTACTCTTTCGGGGCGGAGCACGAGCAGTACTTC
-,TRBV5-1,TRBD1,TRBJ1-2,CASSMGQYYGYTF,TGCGCCAGCAGCATGGGACAGTACTATGGCTACACCTTC
-,TRBV28,-,TRBJ1-4,CASSLAGQKLFF,TGTGCCAGCAGTTTGGCGGGGCAAAAACTGTTTTTT
-,TRBV5-4,TRBD2,TRBJ2-3,CASSMGLAGSTDTQYF,TGTGCCAGCAGCATGGGACTAGCGGGCTCCACAGATACGCAGTATTTT
-,TRBV5-1,TRBD2,TRBJ2-1,CASSGGTSGYNEQFF,TGCGCCAGCAGCGGCGGGACTAGCGGTTACAATGAGCAGTTCTTC
-,TRBV7-3,TRBD1,TRBJ1-1,CASSIGWDSEAFF,TGTGCCAGCAGCATAGGCTGGGACAGTGAAGCTTTCTTT
-,TRBV5-6,TRBD1,TRBJ2-6,CASSFHRQGAIGANVLTF,TGTGCCAGCAGCTTCCACCGACAGGGGGCGATTGGGGCCAACGTCCTGACTTTC
-,TRBV5-1,TRBD2,TRBJ2-2,CASSPAGTSGSRGTGELFF,TGCGCCAGCAGCCCTGCCGGGACTAGCGGTTCCCGGGGGACCGGGGAGCTGTTTTTT
-,TRBV18,-,TRBJ1-4,CASSPWTATTNEKLFF,TGTGCCAGCTCACCCTGGACCGCTACAACTAATGAAAAACTGTTTTTT
-,TRBV2,-,TRBJ2-5,CASSFEWQETQYF,TGTGCCAGCAGCTTCGAATGGCAAGAGACCCAGTACTTC
-,TRBV7-9,-,TRBJ1-1,CASSPRATSTEAFF,TGTGCCAGCAGCCCTCGGGCCACTTCGACTGAAGCTTTCTTT
once,TRBV15,TRBD1,TRBJ2-2,CATSRDPQTGGRGELFF,TGTGCCACCAGCAGAGATCCCCAAACAGGGGGCCGCGGGGAGCTGTTTTTT
once,TRBV7-2,TRBD1,TRBJ1-3,CASSSQRDSSGNTIYF,TGTGCCAGCAGCTCACAGCGGGACAGCTCTGGAAACACCATATATTTT
-,TRBV7-9,-,TRBJ2-1,CASSLVGPEQFF,TGTGCCAGCAGCCTGGTGGGGCCTGAGCAGTTCTTC
few,TRBV2,-,TRBJ2-7,CASSAGYLVEQYF,TGTGCCAGCAGTGCAGGGTATCTGGTCGAGCAGTACTTC
-,TRBV29-1,-,TRBJ1-3,CSVELWGRGNTIYF,TGCAGCGTCGAACTATGGGGAAGGGGAAACACCATATATTTT
-,TRBV7-9,TRBD2,TRBJ2-7,CASSPPASGGRSSYEQYF,TGTGCCAGCAGCCCGCCGGCTAGCGGGGGGCGGTCTTCTTACGAGCAGTACTTC
-,TRBV18,TRBD1,TRBJ2-7,CASSPPGQYSYEQYF,TGTGCCAGCTCACCCCCGGGACAGTACTCCTACGAGCAGTACTTC
-,TRBV6-5,-,TRBJ2-2,CASSRAGELFF,TGTGCCAGCTCCCGGGCCGGGGAGCTGTTTTTT
-,TRBV14,TRBD2,TRBJ2-7,CASSHSRVAGGRDEQYF,TGTGCCAGCAGCCATTCCCGGGTAGCGGGAGGGCGGGACGAGCAGTACTTC
-,TRBV29-1,TRBD1,TRBJ1-1,CSVRSRGPTEAFF,TGCAGCGTTAGGTCCAGGGGGCCCACTGAAGCTTTCTTT
-,TRBV6-1,TRBD1,TRBJ2-7,CASSEAGQGFFSYEQYF,TGTGCCAGCAGTGAAGCGGGACAGGGGTTTTTTTCCTACGAGCAGTACTTC
once,TRBV27,-,TRBJ2-7,CASGLGAIYEQYF,TGTGCCAGCGGTCTGGGGGCTATCTACGAGCAGTACTTC
-,TRBV9,TRBD2,TRBJ2-2,CASSPGASGTTGELFF,TGTGCCAGCAGCCCAGGGGCTAGCGGGACCACCGGGGAGCTGTTTTTT
once,TRBV6-5,-,TRBJ2-7,CASSYGGSAAYEQYF,TGTGCCAGCAGTTACGGAGGGAGCGCTGCCTACGAGCAGTACTTC
-,TRBV30,-,TRBJ2-7,CAWTRTIWRRYF,TGTGCCTGGACGCGGACTATTTGGAGGAGGTACTTC
-,TRBV9,TRBD2,TRBJ2-7,CASSPPFRAGGTYEQYF,TGTGCCAGCAGCCCTCCCTTCAGGGCGGGGGGAACCTACGAGCAGTACTTC
-,TRBV29-1,-,TRBJ1-4,CSAGTEKLFF,TGCAGCGCTGGGACTGAAAAACTGTTTTTT
-,TRBV29-1,-,TRBJ1-2,CSVEGWGAVYTF,TGCAGCGTTGAAGGGTGGGGTGCGGTCTACACCTTC
-,TRBV18,TRBD1,TRBJ1-2,CASSPGQEPGGYTF,TGTGCCAGCTCACCCGGACAGGAACCGGGCGGCTACACCTTC
-,TRBV28,-,TRBJ2-7,CASSIRELYEQYF,TGTGCCAGCAGCATCAGGGAACTCTACGAGCAGTACTTC
-,TRBV28,-,TRBJ2-1,CASRASGVNEQFF,TGTGCCAGCAGGGCGTCAGGGGTCAATGAGCAGTTCTTC
-,TRBV18,TRBD2,TRBJ2-3,CASSSSGTSGTDTQYF,TGTGCCAGCTCATCGTCCGGGACTAGCGGCACAGATACGCAGTATTTT
-,TRBV29-1,-,TRBJ2-3,CSGQTQPFTDTQYF,TGCAGCGGACAGACTCAACCGTTCACAGATACGCAGTATTTT
-,TRBV18,-,TRBJ2-5,CASSPTSAGEETQYF,TGTGCCAGCTCACCAACGTCGGCAGGGGAGGAGACCCAGTACTTC
once,TRBV2,-,TRBJ1-1,CASHLVMNTEAFF,TGTGCCAGCCATCTTGTTATGAACACTGAAGCTTTCTTT